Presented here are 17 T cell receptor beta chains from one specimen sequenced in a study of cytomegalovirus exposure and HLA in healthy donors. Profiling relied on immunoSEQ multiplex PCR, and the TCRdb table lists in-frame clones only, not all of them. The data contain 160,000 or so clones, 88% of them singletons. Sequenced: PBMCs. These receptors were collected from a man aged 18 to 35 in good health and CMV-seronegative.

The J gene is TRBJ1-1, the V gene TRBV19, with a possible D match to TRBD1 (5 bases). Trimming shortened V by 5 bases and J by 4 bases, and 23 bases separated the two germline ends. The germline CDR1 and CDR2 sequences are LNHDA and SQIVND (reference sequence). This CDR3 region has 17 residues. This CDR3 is CASSPIWIAGDGTEAFF. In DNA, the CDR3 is TGTGCCAGTAGTCCCATTTGGATTGCGGGGGACGGCACTGAAGCTTTCTTT.

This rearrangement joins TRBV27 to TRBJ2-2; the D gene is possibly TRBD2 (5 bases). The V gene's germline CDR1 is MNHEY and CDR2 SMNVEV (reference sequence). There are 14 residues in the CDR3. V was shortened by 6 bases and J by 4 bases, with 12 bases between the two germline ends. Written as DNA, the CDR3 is TGTGCCAGCAGGGACTTATCGGGCACCGGGGAGCTGTTTTTT. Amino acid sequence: CASRDLSGTGELFF.

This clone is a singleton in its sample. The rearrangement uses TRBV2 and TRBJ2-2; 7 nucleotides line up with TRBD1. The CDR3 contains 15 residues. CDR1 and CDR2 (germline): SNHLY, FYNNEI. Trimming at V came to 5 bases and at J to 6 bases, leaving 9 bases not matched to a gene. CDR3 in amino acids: CASSSPTGWSGELFF. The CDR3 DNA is TGTGCCAGCAGTTCTCCGACAGGGTGGTCCGGGGAGCTGTTTTTT.

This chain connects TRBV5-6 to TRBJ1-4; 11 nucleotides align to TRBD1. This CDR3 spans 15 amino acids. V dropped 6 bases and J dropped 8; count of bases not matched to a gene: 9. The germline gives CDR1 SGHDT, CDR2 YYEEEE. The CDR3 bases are TGTGCCAGCACCCTCGGACAGGGGGCTGAGGAAAAACTGTTTTTT. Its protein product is CASTLGQGAEEKLFF.

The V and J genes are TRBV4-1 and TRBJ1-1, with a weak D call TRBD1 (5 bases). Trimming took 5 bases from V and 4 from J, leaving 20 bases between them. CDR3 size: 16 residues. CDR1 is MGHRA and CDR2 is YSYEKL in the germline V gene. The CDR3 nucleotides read TGCGCCAGCAGCTCCATCGGGGGGGGTGGGACCACTGAAGCTTTCTTT. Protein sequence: CASSSIGGGGTTEAFF.

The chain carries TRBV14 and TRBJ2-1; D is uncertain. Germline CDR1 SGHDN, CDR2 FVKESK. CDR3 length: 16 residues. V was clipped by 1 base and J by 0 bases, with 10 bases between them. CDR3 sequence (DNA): TGTGCCAGCAGCCAAGTATCGACTTACTCCTACAATGAGCAGTTCTTC. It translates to CASSQVSTYSYNEQFF.

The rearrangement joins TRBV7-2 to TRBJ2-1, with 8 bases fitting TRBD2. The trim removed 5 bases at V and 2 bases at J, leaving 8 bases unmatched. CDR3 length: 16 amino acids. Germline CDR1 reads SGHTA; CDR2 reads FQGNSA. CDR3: CASSPGLAYTYNEQFF. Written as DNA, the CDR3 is TGTGCCAGCAGCCCTGGACTAGCATACACCTACAATGAGCAGTTCTTC.

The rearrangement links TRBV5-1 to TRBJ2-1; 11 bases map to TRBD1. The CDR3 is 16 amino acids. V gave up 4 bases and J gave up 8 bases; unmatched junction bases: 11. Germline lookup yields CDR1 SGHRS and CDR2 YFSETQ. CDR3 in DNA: TGCGCCAGCAGCCCGCTAAGGACAGGGGGCTTCGATGAGCAGTTCTTC. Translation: CASSPLRTGGFDEQFF.

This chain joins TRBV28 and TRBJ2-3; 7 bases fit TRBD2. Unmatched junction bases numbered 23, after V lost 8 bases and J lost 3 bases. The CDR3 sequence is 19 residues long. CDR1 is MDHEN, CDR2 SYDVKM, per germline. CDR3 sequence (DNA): TGTGCCAGCTCCCCAGCGGGGAGCGGGACCACACCAACGACAGATACGCAGTATTTT. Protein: CASSPAGSGTTPTTDTQYF.

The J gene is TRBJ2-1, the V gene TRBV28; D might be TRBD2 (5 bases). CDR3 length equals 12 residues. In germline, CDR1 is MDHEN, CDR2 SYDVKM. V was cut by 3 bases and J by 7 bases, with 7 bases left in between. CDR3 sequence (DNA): TGTGCCAGCAGTTTTACTAGGAATGAGCAGTTCTTC. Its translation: CASSFTRNEQFF.

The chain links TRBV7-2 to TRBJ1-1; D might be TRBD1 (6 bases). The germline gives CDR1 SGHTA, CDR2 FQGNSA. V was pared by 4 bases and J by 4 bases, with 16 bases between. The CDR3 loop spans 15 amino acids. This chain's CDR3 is CASSSVTIGGTEAFF. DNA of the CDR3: TGTGCCAGCAGCTCCGTTACTATAGGGGGCACTGAAGCTTTCTTT.

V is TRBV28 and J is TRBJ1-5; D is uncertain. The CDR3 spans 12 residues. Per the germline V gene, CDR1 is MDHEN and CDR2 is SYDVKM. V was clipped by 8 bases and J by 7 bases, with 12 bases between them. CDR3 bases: TGTGCCAGCCGCGGGGTTTCCCAGCCCCAGCATTTT. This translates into CASRGVSQPQHF.

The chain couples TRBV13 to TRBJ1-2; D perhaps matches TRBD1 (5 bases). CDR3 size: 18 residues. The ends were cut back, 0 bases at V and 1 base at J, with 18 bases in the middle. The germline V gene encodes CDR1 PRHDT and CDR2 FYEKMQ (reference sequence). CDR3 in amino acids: CASSLGRGHDPLNYGYTF. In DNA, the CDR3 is TGTGCCAGCAGCTTAGGAAGGGGCCACGATCCTCTTAACTATGGCTACACCTTC.

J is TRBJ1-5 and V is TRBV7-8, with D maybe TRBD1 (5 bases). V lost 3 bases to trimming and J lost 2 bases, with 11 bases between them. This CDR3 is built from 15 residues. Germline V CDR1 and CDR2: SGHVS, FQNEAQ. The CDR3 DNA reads TGTGCCAGCAGCTTTGGGGCATTCCGCAATCAGCCCCAGCATTTT. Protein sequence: CASSFGAFRNQPQHF. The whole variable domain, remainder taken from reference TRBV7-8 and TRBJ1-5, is GAGVSQSPRYKVAKRGQDVALRCDPISGHVSLFWYQQALGQGPEFLTYFQNEAQLDKSGLPSDRFFAERPEGSVSTLKIQRTQQEDSAVYLCASSFGAFRNQPQHFGDGTRLSIL.

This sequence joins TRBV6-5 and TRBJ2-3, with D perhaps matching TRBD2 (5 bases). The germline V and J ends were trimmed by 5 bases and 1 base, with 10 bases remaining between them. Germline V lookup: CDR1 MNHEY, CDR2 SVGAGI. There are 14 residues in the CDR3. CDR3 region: CASSKWTGTDTQYF. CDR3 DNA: TGTGCCAGCAGTAAATGGACTGGCACAGATACGCAGTATTTT.

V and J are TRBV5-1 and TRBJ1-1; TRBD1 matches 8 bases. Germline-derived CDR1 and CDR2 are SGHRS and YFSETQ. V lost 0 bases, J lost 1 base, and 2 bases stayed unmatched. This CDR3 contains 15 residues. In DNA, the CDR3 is TGCGCCAGCAGCTTGGAAGGACAGGGGAACACTGAAGCTTTCTTT. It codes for CASSLEGQGNTEAFF.

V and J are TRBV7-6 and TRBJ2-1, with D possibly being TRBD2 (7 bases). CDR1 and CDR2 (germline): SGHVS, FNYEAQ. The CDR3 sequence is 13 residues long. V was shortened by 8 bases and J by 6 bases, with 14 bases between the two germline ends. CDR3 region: CASGFGGPNEQFF. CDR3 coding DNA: TGTGCCAGCGGTTTCGGGGGGCCCAATGAGCAGTTCTTC.